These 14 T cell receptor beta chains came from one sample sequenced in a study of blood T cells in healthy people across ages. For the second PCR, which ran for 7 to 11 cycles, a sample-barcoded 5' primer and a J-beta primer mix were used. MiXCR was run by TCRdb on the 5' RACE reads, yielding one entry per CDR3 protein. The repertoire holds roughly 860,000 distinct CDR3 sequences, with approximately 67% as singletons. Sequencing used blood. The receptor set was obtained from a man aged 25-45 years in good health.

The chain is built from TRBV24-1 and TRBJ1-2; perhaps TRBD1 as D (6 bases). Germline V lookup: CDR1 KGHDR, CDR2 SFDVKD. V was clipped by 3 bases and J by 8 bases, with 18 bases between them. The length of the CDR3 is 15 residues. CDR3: CATSDPGTLSGGYTF. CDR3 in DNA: TGTGCCACCAGTGATCCCGGGACACTCAGCGGGGGCTACACCTTC.

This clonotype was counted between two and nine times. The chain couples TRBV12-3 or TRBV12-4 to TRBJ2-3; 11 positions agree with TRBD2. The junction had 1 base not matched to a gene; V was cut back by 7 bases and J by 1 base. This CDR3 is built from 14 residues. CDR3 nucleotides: TGTGCCAGCAAACTAGCGGGGGGCACAGATACGCAGTATTTT. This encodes CASKLAGGTDTQYF.

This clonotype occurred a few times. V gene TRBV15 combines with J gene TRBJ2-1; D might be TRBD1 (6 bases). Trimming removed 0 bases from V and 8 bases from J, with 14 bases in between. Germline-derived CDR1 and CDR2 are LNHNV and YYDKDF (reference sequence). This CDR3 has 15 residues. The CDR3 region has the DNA TGTGCCACCAGCAGAGATAGGGGCAGGGGTTATGAGCAGTTCTTC. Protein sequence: CATSRDRGRGYEQFF.

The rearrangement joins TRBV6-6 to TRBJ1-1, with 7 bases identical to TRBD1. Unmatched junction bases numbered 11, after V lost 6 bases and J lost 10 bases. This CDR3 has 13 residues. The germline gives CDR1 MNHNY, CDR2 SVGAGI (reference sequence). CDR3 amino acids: CASRPDRAFPAFF. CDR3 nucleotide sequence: TGTGCCAGCAGGCCCGACAGGGCCTTCCCAGCTTTCTTT.

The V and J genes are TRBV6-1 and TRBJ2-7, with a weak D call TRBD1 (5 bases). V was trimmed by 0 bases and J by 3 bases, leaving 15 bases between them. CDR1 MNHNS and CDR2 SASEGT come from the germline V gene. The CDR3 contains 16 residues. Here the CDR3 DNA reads TGTGCCAGCAGTGAAGCGGGTCAGGGCATTGTCTACGAGCAGTACTTC. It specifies CASSEAGQGIVYEQYF.

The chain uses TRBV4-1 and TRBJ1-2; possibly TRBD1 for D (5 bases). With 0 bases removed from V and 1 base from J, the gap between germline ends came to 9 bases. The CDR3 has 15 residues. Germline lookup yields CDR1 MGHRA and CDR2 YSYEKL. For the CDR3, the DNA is TGCGCCAGCAGCCAAGAATACAGGATTAACTATGGCTACACCTTC. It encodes CASSQEYRINYGYTF.

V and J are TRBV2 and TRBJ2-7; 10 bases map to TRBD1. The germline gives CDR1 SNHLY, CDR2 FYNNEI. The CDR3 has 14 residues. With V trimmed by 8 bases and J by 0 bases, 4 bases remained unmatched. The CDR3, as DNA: TGTGCCAGCGGTAGGACAGGGGGCTCCTACGAGCAGTACTTC. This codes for CASGRTGGSYEQYF.

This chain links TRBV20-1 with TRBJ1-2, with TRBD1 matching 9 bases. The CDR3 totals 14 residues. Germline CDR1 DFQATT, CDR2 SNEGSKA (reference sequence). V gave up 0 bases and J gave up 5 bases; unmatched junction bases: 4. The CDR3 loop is CSARDGGQGYGYTF. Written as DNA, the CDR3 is TGCAGTGCTAGAGATGGCGGACAGGGGTATGGCTACACCTTC.

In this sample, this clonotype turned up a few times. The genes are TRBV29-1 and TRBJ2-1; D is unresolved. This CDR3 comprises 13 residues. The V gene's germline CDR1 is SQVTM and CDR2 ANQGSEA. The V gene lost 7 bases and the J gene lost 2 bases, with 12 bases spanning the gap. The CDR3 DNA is TGCAGCGACGGGTCTCCACCCTACAATGAGCAGTTCTTC. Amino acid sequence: CSDGSPPYNEQFF.

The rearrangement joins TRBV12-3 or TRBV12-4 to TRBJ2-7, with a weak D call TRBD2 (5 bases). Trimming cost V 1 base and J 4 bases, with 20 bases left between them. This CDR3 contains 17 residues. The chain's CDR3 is CASSLGGGSEINYEQYF. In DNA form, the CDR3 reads TGTGCCAGCAGTTTAGGGGGTGGTAGCGAGATTAATTACGAGCAGTACTTC.

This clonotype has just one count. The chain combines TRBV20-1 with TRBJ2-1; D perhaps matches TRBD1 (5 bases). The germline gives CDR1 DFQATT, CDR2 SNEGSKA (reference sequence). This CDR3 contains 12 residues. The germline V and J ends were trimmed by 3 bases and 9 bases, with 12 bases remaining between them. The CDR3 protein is CSARGRVLEQFF. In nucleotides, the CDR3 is TGCAGTGCTAGGGGCAGGGTTCTTGAGCAGTTCTTC.

The CDR3 nucleotides read TGTGCCAGCAGCTCAGACCTACGCACAGATACGCAGTATTTT. It encodes CASSSDLRTDTQYF. The chain uses TRBV11-1 and TRBJ2-3; D gene unclear. Per germline, CDR1 SGHAT and CDR2 FQDESV (reference sequence). V shed 4 bases and J shed 1 base, with 9 bases lying between them. The CDR3 sequence is 14 residues long.

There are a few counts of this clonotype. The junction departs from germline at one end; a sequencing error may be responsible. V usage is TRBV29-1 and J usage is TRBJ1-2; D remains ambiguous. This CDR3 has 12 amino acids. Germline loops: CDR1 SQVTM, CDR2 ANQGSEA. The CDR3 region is CGVEDRGLGYTF. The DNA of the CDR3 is TGCGGCGTTGAGGATCGGGGTCTTGGCTACACCTTC. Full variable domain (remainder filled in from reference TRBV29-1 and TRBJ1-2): SAVISQKPSRDICQRGTSLTIQCQVDSQVTMMFWYRQQPGQSLTLIATANQGSEATYESGFVIDKFPISRPNLTFSTLTVSNMSPEDSSIYLCGVEDRGLGYTFGSGTRLTVV.

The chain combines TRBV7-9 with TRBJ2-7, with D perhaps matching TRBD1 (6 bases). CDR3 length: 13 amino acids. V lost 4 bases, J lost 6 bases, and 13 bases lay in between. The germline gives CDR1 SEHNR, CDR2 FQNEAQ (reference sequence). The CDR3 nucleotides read TGTGCCAGCAGCTCCATGGGGGCGGGCGAGCAGTACTTC. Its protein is CASSSMGAGEQYF.